This is a list of T cell receptor beta chains from one sample in a study of shared clonotypes between healthy human individuals. Sequenced by immunoSEQ multiplex PCR; TCRdb stores in-frame clones only, minus some. This table has 2 million to 3 million clones, roughly 93% appearing once. Material: naive CD4+ T cells from PBMCs. These receptor sequences come from a man aged 18 to 35 in good health. Some clones in this sample may be carry-over from other donors' samples. Both conserved end residues are part of each CDR3. The order of the fields is V gene, CDR3 protein.

TRBV27,CASSLRGTEAFF
TRBV5-4,CASSLVRPGQGASDTQYF
TRBV28,CASSLPGILGTEAFF
TRBV29-1,CSVLTSGRADTGELFF
TRBV6-1,CASSVGQGQGYNEQFF
TRBV29-1,CSEKTGTDTQYF
TRBV7-2,CASSLVAGGSYNEQFF
TRBV4-2,CASSQGGHSQGAPSEKLFF
TRBV19,CASSRGASGANVLTF
TRBV4-1,CASNPADGNEKLFF
TRBV4-1,CASSQILTGAYEQYF
TRBV19,CASSRRRTDTQYF
TRBV6-1,CASRAGTGGSGELFF
TRBV10-1,CASSDVSFLFF
TRBV6-4,CAIIVRVHGYTF
TRBV9,CASSQTGTGKDEQYF
TRBV7-9,CASSLPRGTGENIQYF
TRBV6-5,CASSRAGAVSYEQYF
TRBV5-1,CASSSVPGPGGILDTQYF
TRBV5-1,CASSALGTGYEQYF
TRBV2,CASILESGEEKLFF
TRBV2,CASSAYRGGDTEAFF
TRBV27,CASSLWGANTGELFF
TRBV28,CASSFRALTYGYTF
TRBV18,CASSPAGPTAVSSYNEQFF
TRBV11-2,CASSLGGTGGYSPLHF
TRBV28,CASSLWRLAELSSTDTQYF
TRBV7-8,CASSSTRAYEQYF
TRBV30,CAWTVNTGELFF
TRBV9,CASSRGQGPYNEQFF
TRBV18,CASSPIRGANEKLFF